Below, 7 T cell receptor beta chains from the same sample are listed, as sequenced in a study of blood T cell repertoires in COVID-19 (dated by TCRdb to about 2020). The library was obtained by the immunoSEQ multiplex PCR assay. TCRdb re-hosts the immuneACCESS table, in-frame sequences only. Its copies lack some clones; in the studies checked, an unresolved V gene accounts for under half of them, and the cause for the rest is not known. This sample comprises around 300,000 clones, around nine tenths of them detected only once. Jointly, the top ten make up less than 3% of the sample. Sequences were obtained from PBMCs or T cells enriched from blood (not recorded which). Source of these receptors: a woman aged 18-29 years who had recovered from COVID-19.

CDR3 protein: CASSFTARRYEQYF. In nucleotides, the CDR3 is TGTGCCAGCAGCTTTACGGCAAGGAGGTACGAGCAGTACTTC. This chain links TRBV7-2 with TRBJ2-7, with D possibly being TRBD2 (5 bases). Germline V gives CDR1 SGHTA, CDR2 FQGNSA. Trimming left V 3 bases short and J 4 bases short, with 13 bases between. This CDR3 is 14 amino acids long. Complete variable domain (other parts from reference TRBV7-2 and TRBJ2-7): GAGVSQSPSNKVTEKGKDVELRCDPISGHTALYWYRQSLGQGLEFLIYFQGNSAPDKSGLPSDRFSAERTGGSVSTLTIQRTQQEDSAVYLCASSFTARRYEQYFGPGTRLTVT.

The rearrangement links TRBV30 to TRBJ1-3; 8 bases are a match to TRBD1. The V and J ends lost 2 bases and 0 bases, in that order; junction bases with no gene match: 3. Germline lookup yields CDR1 GTSNPN and CDR2 SVGIG (reference sequence). The CDR3 has 15 residues. The CDR3 coding sequence is TGTGCCTGGAGTACGGACAGGGTCTCTGGAAACACCATATATTTT. Translation gives CAWSTDRVSGNTIYF.

The chain is built from TRBV9 and TRBJ1-5; no reliable D call. The CDR3 totals 14 residues. V lost 2 bases and J 5 bases, leaving 11 bases between the germline ends. The germline V gene encodes CDR1 SGDLS and CDR2 YYNGEE. This CDR3 is CASSVGPSDQPQHF. In nucleotides, the CDR3 is TGTGCCAGCAGCGTTGGGCCCTCGGATCAGCCCCAGCATTTT. Drawing the rest from reference TRBV9 and TRBJ1-5, the complete variable domain is DSGVTQTPKHLITATGQRVTLRCSPRSGDLSVYWYQQSLDQGLQFLIQYYNGEERAKGNILERFSAQQFPDLHSELNLSSLELGDSALYFCASSVGPSDQPQHFGDGTRLSIL.

A single count supports this clone. The chain has TRBV10-1 and TRBJ1-4; D not resolved. The CDR3 extends over 12 amino acids. V lost 9 bases, J lost 7 bases, and 12 bases lay in between. CDR1 and CDR2 from the germline V gene are WNHNN and SYGVQD (reference sequence). CDR3 in amino acids: CARRAVLEKLFF. CDR3 nucleotides: TGCGCCAGGAGGGCAGTGCTTGAAAAACTGTTTTTT.

The gene calls are TRBV30 and TRBJ1-6; D might be TRBD1 (6 bases). The CDR3 spans 16 residues. Germline V gives CDR1 GTSNPN, CDR2 SVGIG (reference sequence). V was clipped by 1 base and J by 4 bases, with 14 bases between them. Here the CDR3 DNA reads TGTGCCTGGAGTGGACAGGTGGTGGCATATAATTCACCCCTCCACTTT. Translating it yields CAWSGQVVAYNSPLHF.

V and J are TRBV15 and TRBJ2-1; 13 bases map to TRBD2. The CDR3 is 20 amino acids. With V trimmed by 5 bases and J by 1 base, 14 bases remained unmatched. Germline CDR1 reads LNHNV; CDR2 reads YYDKDF (reference sequence). In DNA form, the CDR3 reads TGTGCCACCAGCTGGGGACTAGCGGGGACACCACTGAATTCCTACAATGAGCAGTTCTTC. This translates into CATSWGLAGTPLNSYNEQFF.

The CDR3 DNA follows: TGTGCCAGCAGCTTAGTGGAGGGCATGAACACTGAAGCTTTCTTT. It is translated as CASSLVEGMNTEAFF. This chain uses TRBV11-2 with TRBJ1-1; no firm D call. CDR1 is SGHAT and CDR2 is FQNNGV in the germline V gene. The CDR3 is 15 residues long. V was pared by 1 base and J by 0 bases, with 9 bases between.